A single sample is the source of the 5 T cell receptor beta chains below, sequenced in a study of blood T cell repertoires in COVID-19 (dated by TCRdb to the early 2020s). The library relied on the immunoSEQ multiplex PCR assay. Here the immuneACCESS table is served through TCRdb, limited to in-frame sequences with V and J called. Missing clones are a known gap in these copies; in checked studies unresolved V genes cover under half, and the rest lacks a known reason. The sample table shows approximately 88,000 clones, and around nine tenths are seen once. Under 5% of the sample lies in the top ten. Sequenced material: peripheral blood. The receptors stem from a woman aged 50 to 60 in a cohort sampled during active COVID-19.

This clone was seen a few times. V and J are TRBV2 and TRBJ1-6; D is undetermined. The CDR3 has 15 amino acids. CDR1 SNHLY and CDR2 FYNNEI come from the germline V gene. V was trimmed by 8 bases and J by 8 bases, leaving 19 bases between them. CDR3 sequence: CASRIQPGVDSPLHF. The CDR3 DNA reads as TGTGCCAGCCGGATCCAGCCGGGAGTCGATTCACCCCTCCACTTT.

This chain connects TRBV9 to TRBJ1-2; 7 positions match TRBD1. The V gene end was trimmed by 7 bases and the J gene end by 0 bases; junction bases not matched to a gene: 6. The CDR3 has 14 amino acids. Germline CDR1 and CDR2: SGDLS and YYNGEE. The CDR3 loop is CASSTQGANYGYTF. The CDR3 region has the DNA TGTGCCAGCTCAACCCAGGGGGCTAACTATGGCTACACCTTC.

The chain combines TRBV7-9 with TRBJ2-1; 9 bases line up with TRBD2. The CDR3 consists of 16 residues. V was clipped by 2 bases and J by 14 bases; unmatched bases: 16. Germline lookup yields CDR1 SEHNR and CDR2 FQNEAQ (reference sequence). The CDR3 loop reads CASSLSGLATGNDKFF. As DNA, the CDR3 is TGTGCCAGCAGCTTATCAGGACTAGCGACAGGGAACGATAAGTTCTTC. The whole variable domain, filled in from reference TRBV7-9 and TRBJ2-1, reads DTGVSQNPRHKITKRGQNVTFRCDPISEHNRLYWYRQTLGQGPEFLTYFQNEAQLEKSRLLSDRFSAERPKGSFSTLEIQRTEQGDSAMYLCASSLSGLATGNDKFFGPGTRLTVL.

The rearrangement links TRBV23-1 to TRBJ2-5; 11 bases map to TRBD2. TRBV23-1 is annotated as an ORF whose role is uncertain. The trim removed 2 bases at V and 3 bases at J, leaving 14 bases unmatched. This CDR3 region has 19 residues. The CDR3 nucleotides are TGCGCCAGCAGTCAAATCCCCCTAACTAGCGGGGGATTAGAAGAGACCCAGTACTTC. It encodes CASSQIPLTSGGLEETQYF.

In its sample, this clone was seen once. This chain links TRBV6-5 with TRBJ2-2, with 8 bases that match TRBD1. Looked up from germline, CDR1 is MNHEY and CDR2 is SVGAGI. This CDR3 has 16 amino acids. After removal of 0 bases from V and 6 bases from J, the junction contained 6 bases not matched to a gene. The CDR3 nucleotides read TGTGCCAGCAGTTACTCCGGCCAGGGGGCCCCCGGGGAGCTGTTTTTT. Encoded protein: CASSYSGQGAPGELFF.